This TCR beta chain originates from a study of cytomegalovirus exposure and HLA in healthy donors. The study's findings and limits: A missense DCLRE1C variant was associated with V- and J-gene trimming of TCR beta chains in a later analysis, and an independent cohort replicated the association.

To note about this clone: Its antigen is currently unknown.

The donors comprised healthy bone marrow donors. The PCR contained 60 Vbeta and 13 Jbeta primers. The method was immunoSEQ multiplex PCR; TCRdb's version includes in-frame clones alone and lacks a portion of them. The data contain a few hundred thousand clones, 65% to 90% of them seen just once; the ten biggest clones take up 1.1% to 1.5%. The junction had 5 bases not matched to a gene; V was cut back by 0 bases and J by 4 bases. The length of the CDR3 is 17 residues. Germline assignment: CDR1 KGHSH and CDR2 LQKENI. This receptor was obtained from a girl aged 5-17 years in good health and CMV-seronegative. Sequenced: PBMCs. The chain has TRBV18 and TRBJ1-6, with 8 bases that match TRBD1. The CDR3, as DNA: TGTGCCAGCTCACCACCGACAGGGGAGGGTTATAATTCACCCCTCCACTTT. It specifies CASSPPTGEGYNSPLHF.